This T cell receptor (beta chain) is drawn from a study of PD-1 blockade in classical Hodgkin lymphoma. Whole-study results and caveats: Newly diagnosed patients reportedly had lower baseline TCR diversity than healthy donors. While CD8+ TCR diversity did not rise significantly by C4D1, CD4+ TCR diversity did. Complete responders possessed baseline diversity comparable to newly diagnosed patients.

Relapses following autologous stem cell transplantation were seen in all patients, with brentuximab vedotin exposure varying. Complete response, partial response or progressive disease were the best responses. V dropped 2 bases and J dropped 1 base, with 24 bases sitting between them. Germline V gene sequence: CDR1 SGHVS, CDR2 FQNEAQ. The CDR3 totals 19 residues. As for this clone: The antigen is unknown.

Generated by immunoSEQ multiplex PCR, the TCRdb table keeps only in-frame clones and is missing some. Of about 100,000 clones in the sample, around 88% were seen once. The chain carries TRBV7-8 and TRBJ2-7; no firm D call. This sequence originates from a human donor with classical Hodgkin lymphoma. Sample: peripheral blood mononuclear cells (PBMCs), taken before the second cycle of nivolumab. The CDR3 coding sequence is TGTGCCAGCAGCTTAAAGCTGGGGATTCTAACCCTAGGGTCCTACGAGCAGTACTTC. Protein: CASSLKLGILTLGSYEQYF.